The next 31 T cell receptor beta chains were all read from a single sample in a study of post-analysis software for immune sequencing data (dated by TCRdb to the mid-2010s). Broader findings and caveats from the paper: Several TRBV segments, including TRBV5-6, TRBV5-1 and TRBV20-1, were significantly more frequent in patients than controls.

No cognate antigen is known for these TCRs. The library was prepared using PCR. Sequencing used an Illumina HiSeq 2500. To reduce PCR and sequencing biases, unique molecular identifiers were built into the TCR beta cDNA libraries. TCRdb reprocessed the public reads (quality trimming at Q25 with fastp, clone calling with MiXCR) and kept in-frame beta chains. All rows with the same CDR3 protein become a single entry with the most common DNA and genes. This sample holds fewer than 700,000 distinct CDR3 sequences; roughly two fifths were observed only once. Together, the top ten hold under 2% of the sample. Sequencing was done on a sample of blood. The receptors here all came from a girl aged 5 to 17 with multiple sclerosis.

Only a few counts were recorded for this clonotype. The chain recombines TRBV29-1 with TRBJ1-2, with no clear D. This CDR3 region has 11 residues. V was shortened by 3 bases and J by 3 bases, with 5 bases between the two germline ends. Germline values: CDR1 SQVTM, CDR2 ANQGSEA. For the CDR3, the DNA is TGCAGCGTTGAGGAGTACTATGGCTACACCTTC. Protein product: CSVEEYYGYTF.

The chain uses TRBV6-6 and TRBJ1-1; 9 nucleotides match TRBD1. CDR1 and CDR2 (germline): MNHNY, SVGAGI (reference sequence). After removal of 5 bases from V and 0 bases from J, the junction contained 4 bases not matched to a gene. This CDR3 contains 15 residues. As DNA, the CDR3 is TGTGCCAGCAGTGACCGGGACAGGGTGAACACTGAAGCTTTCTTT. Its translation: CASSDRDRVNTEAFF.

V and J are TRBV14 and TRBJ2-7, with 7 nucleotides matching TRBD1. Germline lookup yields CDR1 SGHDN and CDR2 FVKESK. Trimming took 2 bases from V and 6 from J; bases not matched to a gene: 7. The CDR3 is 14 amino acids. The CDR3 DNA sequence: TGTGCCAGCAGCCAATACAGGGGATCGCTCGAGCAGTACTTC. Translated, it gives CASSQYRGSLEQYF.

The chain is built from TRBV7-2 and TRBJ2-7, with a weak D call TRBD2 (6 bases). This CDR3 contains 15 residues. Deletions cut 0 bases from V and 2 bases from J, with 11 bases between. Germline V CDR1 and CDR2: SGHTA, FQGNSA. Here the CDR3 reads CASSLASGPTYEQYF. The CDR3 coding sequence is TGTGCCAGCAGCTTAGCTAGCGGACCAACCTACGAGCAGTACTTC.

The V and J genes are TRBV20-1 and TRBJ1-2, with D tentatively TRBD1 (6 bases). The CDR3 totals 12 residues. Germline V gives CDR1 DFQATT, CDR2 SNEGSKA (reference sequence). The V end was cut by 6 bases, the J end by 0 bases, with 8 bases between. This chain's CDR3 is CSAWTANYGYTF. The CDR3 DNA reads TGCAGTGCCTGGACAGCTAACTATGGCTACACCTTC.

DNA of the CDR3: TGCAGCGTTGAAGACAGGCTAGCGGGGGCTTACAATGAGCAGTTCTTC. It is translated as CSVEDRLAGAYNEQFF. V is TRBV29-1 and J is TRBJ2-1, with 10 bases lining up with TRBD2. J lost 4 bases, V lost 0 bases, and 6 bases had no gene match. The CDR3 has 16 residues. Germline CDR1 is SQVTM and CDR2 is ANQGSEA.

This clonotype was seen a few times. The rearrangement joins TRBV27 to TRBJ2-7, with D perhaps being TRBD1 or TRBD2 (6 bases each). This CDR3 has 14 amino acids. Germline V gene lookup returns CDR1 MNHEY and CDR2 SMNVEV (reference sequence). V dropped 4 bases and J dropped 4 bases, with 14 bases sitting between them. The CDR3 sequence is CASSWGASHYEQYF. Here the CDR3 DNA reads TGTGCCAGCAGTTGGGGGGCTTCCCATTACGAGCAGTACTTC.

This clonotype was counted a few times. The chain combines TRBV11-2 with TRBJ2-7; the match to TRBD1 covers 7 bases. Germline V gene lookup returns CDR1 SGHAT and CDR2 FQNNGV. V lost 7 bases and J lost 5; bases outside the gene matches: 8. The CDR3 length is 13 residues. CDR3 sequence (DNA): TGTGCCAGCATCAATAGGGGGCAGAACGAGCAGTACTTC. Translating gives CASINRGQNEQYF.

This clonotype was counted a few times. The rearrangement joins TRBV29-1 to TRBJ2-1; possible D gene TRBD2, 5 bases. Looked up from germline, CDR1 is SQVTM and CDR2 is ANQGSEA. Deletions cut 4 bases from V and 15 bases from J, with 22 bases between. CDR3 size: 13 residues. The CDR3 loop reads CSVGETKTGFAFF. CDR3 bases: TGCAGCGTTGGAGAGACAAAAACGGGGTTCGCGTTCTTC.

V gene TRBV30 combines with J gene TRBJ1-2; no firm D call. This CDR3 has 13 residues. The V and J ends lost 0 bases and 2 bases respectively, with 7 bases between them. In germline, CDR1 is GTSNPN, CDR2 SVGIG (reference sequence). CDR3 coding DNA: TGTGCCTGGAGTGTACGTCAGAACTATGGCTACACCTTC. Translated: CAWSVRQNYGYTF.

This chain connects TRBV20-1 to TRBJ2-7; tentative D call: TRBD1 (6 bases). Germline assignment: CDR1 DFQATT and CDR2 SNEGSKA (reference sequence). The CDR3 covers 16 residues. Trimming removed 1 base from V and 6 bases from J, with 22 bases in between. The CDR3 protein is CSARVSGQGLRGEQYF. CDR3 coding DNA: TGCAGTGCTAGAGTCTCCGGCCAGGGGTTGAGGGGCGAGCAGTACTTC.

The rearrangement links TRBV7-3 to TRBJ2-3, with D perhaps TRBD2 (6 bases). This CDR3 has 15 amino acids. Germline V gives CDR1 SGHTA, CDR2 FQGTGA. V was shortened by 2 bases and J by 4 bases, with 13 bases between the two germline ends. As DNA, the CDR3 is TGTGCCAGCAGCTTATATGGAGGGTTGTCAGATACGCAGTATTTT. Translation: CASSLYGGLSDTQYF.

The chain uses TRBV7-9 and TRBJ2-3, with D perhaps given as TRBD1 or TRBD2 (5 bases each). The germline CDR1 and CDR2 sequences are SEHNR and FQNEAQ (reference sequence). CDR3 size: 14 residues. The germline V and J ends were trimmed by 4 bases and 1 base, with 9 bases remaining between them. The CDR3 DNA sequence: TGTGCCAGCAGCTCGAAGGGACGCACAGATACGCAGTATTTT. This translates into CASSSKGRTDTQYF.

This clonotype was seen at least ten times. The chain links TRBV10-3 to TRBJ2-7; D might be TRBD1 (6 bases). In germline, CDR1 is ENHRY, CDR2 SYGVKD. The CDR3 totals 12 residues. V was trimmed by 6 bases and J by 0 bases, leaving 6 bases between them. In nucleotides, the CDR3 is TGTGCCATCAGGGACAGCTCCTACGAGCAGTACTTC. Its translation: CAIRDSSYEQYF.

The chain joins TRBV20-1 to TRBJ2-7; the D call may be TRBD1 or TRBD2 (6 bases each). The CDR3 loop spans 16 amino acids. Germline values: CDR1 DFQATT, CDR2 SNEGSKA (reference sequence). Trimming removed 2 bases at V and 0 bases at J, with 17 bases between. As DNA, the CDR3 is TGCAGTGCTAGACCATGGGGGGCGCCCAGCTCCTACGAGCAGTACTTC. It encodes CSARPWGAPSSYEQYF.

This chain connects TRBV2 to TRBJ2-5; D is unresolved. CDR1 is SNHLY, CDR2 FYNNEI, per germline. This CDR3 region has 12 residues. V gave up 11 bases and J gave up 5 bases, with 15 bases separating them. CDR3 in DNA: TGTGCCTCCAGCCCTGTCCCGGAGACCCAGTACTTC. Translating it yields CASSPVPETQYF.

The V gene is TRBV12-3 or TRBV12-4, the J gene TRBJ2-5, with D perhaps TRBD2 (5 bases). This CDR3 region has 16 residues. Trimming took 0 bases from V and 5 from J, leaving 16 bases between them. CDR3 in DNA: TGTGCCAGCAGTTTAGCGCGTAGCGTGGACGAGGAGACCCAGTACTTC. Protein: CASSLARSVDEETQYF.

The V call is TRBV12-3 or TRBV12-4, the J call TRBJ1-1; tentative D call: TRBD1 (5 bases). This CDR3 region has 14 residues. V lost 2 bases, J lost 7 bases, and 14 bases lay in between. CDR3 sequence (DNA): TGTGCCAGCAGTTTACGGGGGAAGCTCGATGAAGCTTTCTTT. Amino acids: CASSLRGKLDEAFF.

The chain carries TRBV20-1 and TRBJ2-3; possibly TRBD1 for D (7 bases). Deletions cut 5 bases from V and 5 bases from J, with 14 bases between. The CDR3 spans 13 residues. Per the germline V gene, CDR1 is DFQATT and CDR2 is SNEGSKA (reference sequence). CDR3 bases: TGCAGTGCTGGACGACAGGGAGGAGATACGCAGTATTTT. This translates into CSAGRQGGDTQYF.

The chain couples TRBV9 to TRBJ2-5; 8 positions match TRBD2. Trimming took 2 bases from V and 3 from J; bases not matched to a gene: 15. The CDR3 has 18 residues. Looked up from germline, CDR1 is SGDLS and CDR2 is YYNGEE. This chain's CDR3 is CASSVGTPGLVTKETQYF. CDR3 bases: TGTGCCAGCAGCGTCGGGACCCCGGGACTAGTCACAAAAGAGACCCAGTACTTC.

This clonotype was counted a few times. The rearrangement uses TRBV5-1 and TRBJ2-7; 9 bases agree with TRBD2. CDR3 length equals 15 residues. CDR1 and CDR2 (germline): SGHRS, YFSETQ. The J segment lost 2 bases and the V segment lost 2 bases, leaving 5 bases of the junction unmatched. In DNA, the CDR3 is TGCGCCAGCAGCTTTGCCGGCGGGGGGGCCTACGAGCAGTACTTC. Its translation is CASSFAGGGAYEQYF.

This clonotype was observed a handful of times. The rearrangement uses TRBV7-9 and TRBJ2-5; D not resolved. Germline V lookup: CDR1 SEHNR, CDR2 FQNEAQ (reference sequence). V was trimmed by 5 bases and J by 5 bases, leaving 9 bases between them. This CDR3 contains 12 residues. CDR3 loop: CASSPSTETQYF. CDR3 nucleotide sequence: TGTGCCAGCAGCCCCAGTACGGAGACCCAGTACTTC.

The chain employs TRBV12-3 or TRBV12-4 and TRBJ2-5; 8 bases align to TRBD1. This CDR3 has 12 residues. J lost 5 bases, V lost 8 bases, and 4 bases had no gene match. In DNA form, the CDR3 reads TGTGCCAGCCAGGGGGCTGGGGAGACCCAGTACTTC. Amino acids: CASQGAGETQYF.

The V gene is TRBV5-1, the J gene TRBJ2-4, with 11 bases fitting TRBD1. Germline V gene data show CDR1 as SGHRS and CDR2 as YFSETQ. Losses at the gene ends were 5 bases for V and 3 bases for J; bases not matched to a gene: 4. The CDR3 runs to 15 residues. For the CDR3, the DNA is TGCGCCAGCAGTCCTGGGACAGGGGGCAAAAACATTCAGTACTTC. Translated, it gives CASSPGTGGKNIQYF.

This clonotype has only a few counts. V and J are TRBV20-1 and TRBJ1-5; perhaps TRBD1 as D (6 bases). V lost 3 bases and J 5 bases, leaving 8 bases between the germline ends. Germline assignment: CDR1 DFQATT and CDR2 SNEGSKA (reference sequence). The CDR3 loop spans 12 amino acids. CDR3 DNA: TGCAGTGCTAGCAGGGGTGATCAGCCCCAGCATTTT. The encoded protein is CSASRGDQPQHF.

The rearrangement links TRBV5-5 to TRBJ2-1; 9 nucleotides agree with TRBD1. The CDR3 runs 15 residues. The J segment lost 4 bases and the V segment lost 4 bases, leaving 6 bases of the junction unmatched. Germline assignment: CDR1 SGHKS and CDR2 YYEKEE (reference sequence). CDR3 DNA sequence: TGTGCCAGCAGCCAGGGACAGGGCTTTTACAATGAGCAGTTCTTC. It encodes CASSQGQGFYNEQFF.

The rearrangement links TRBV20-1 to TRBJ1-3, with TRBD1 matching 7 bases. The V segment lost 8 bases and the J segment 9 bases; nucleotides outside the gene matches: 10. This CDR3 comprises 12 residues. Germline CDR1 reads DFQATT; CDR2 reads SNEGSKA (reference sequence). The DNA for the CDR3 is TGCAGTACTCTAGACAGGGCCAGCACCATATATTTT. It encodes CSTLDRASTIYF.

The J gene is TRBJ2-1, the V gene TRBV20-1; TRBD1 aligns across 9 bases. After removal of 8 bases from V and 4 bases from J, the junction contained 12 bases not matched to a gene. CDR3 size: 15 residues. In germline, CDR1 is DFQATT, CDR2 SNEGSKA (reference sequence). The CDR3 DNA reads TGCAGTCTATCGATGGGACAGGGAGGATACAATGAGCAGTTCTTC. Translating it yields CSLSMGQGGYNEQFF.

This clonotype was found a few times. The genes are TRBV20-1 and TRBJ2-5; maybe TRBD2 (6 bases). The V end lost 3 bases, the J end lost 2 bases, and 13 bases lay between the germline ends. Germline CDR1 reads DFQATT; CDR2 reads SNEGSKA (reference sequence). The CDR3 runs 14 residues. CDR3 region: CSARRSAGQETQYF. The CDR3 DNA follows: TGCAGTGCTAGGAGGTCCGCGGGACAAGAGACCCAGTACTTC.

This clonotype was seen a handful of times. The V gene is TRBV5-1, the J gene TRBJ2-1; D ambiguous. Per the germline V gene, CDR1 is SGHRS and CDR2 is YFSETQ. V was cut by 4 bases and J by 0 bases, with 8 bases left in between. CDR3 length equals 14 residues. CDR3 DNA: TGCGCCAGCAGCCAGCTCCCCTCCTACAATGAGCAGTTCTTC. Protein product: CASSQLPSYNEQFF.

V gene TRBV6-6 combines with J gene TRBJ1-6; perhaps TRBD1 as D (6 bases). Germline V CDR1 and CDR2: MNHNY, SVGAGI (reference sequence). This CDR3 contains 13 residues. CDR3: CAASGDDNSPLHF. CDR3 bases: TGTGCTGCGTCAGGGGACGATAATTCACCCCTCCACTTT.